The source of this TCR beta chain is a study of blood T cell repertoires in COVID-19. The data were produced by immunoSEQ multiplex PCR, yet TCRdb's version contains in-frame clones alone and is incomplete. This repertoire shows about 190,000 clones, roughly four fifths found once; its top ten account for less than 6.5%. Trimming took 1 base from V and 5 from J; bases not matched to a gene: 5. The length of the CDR3 is 15 residues. Germline V gene data show CDR1 as SGHRS and CDR2 as YFSETQ. This sequence originates from a woman aged 70-85 years with active or convalescent COVID-19. V and J are TRBV5-1 and TRBJ2-2; 7 bases map to TRBD2. Sequencing was performed on peripheral blood. The chain's CDR3 is CASSLPGGGTGELFF. CDR3 DNA sequence: TGCGCCAGCAGCTTGCCGGGAGGAGGGACCGGGGAGCTGTTTTTT.